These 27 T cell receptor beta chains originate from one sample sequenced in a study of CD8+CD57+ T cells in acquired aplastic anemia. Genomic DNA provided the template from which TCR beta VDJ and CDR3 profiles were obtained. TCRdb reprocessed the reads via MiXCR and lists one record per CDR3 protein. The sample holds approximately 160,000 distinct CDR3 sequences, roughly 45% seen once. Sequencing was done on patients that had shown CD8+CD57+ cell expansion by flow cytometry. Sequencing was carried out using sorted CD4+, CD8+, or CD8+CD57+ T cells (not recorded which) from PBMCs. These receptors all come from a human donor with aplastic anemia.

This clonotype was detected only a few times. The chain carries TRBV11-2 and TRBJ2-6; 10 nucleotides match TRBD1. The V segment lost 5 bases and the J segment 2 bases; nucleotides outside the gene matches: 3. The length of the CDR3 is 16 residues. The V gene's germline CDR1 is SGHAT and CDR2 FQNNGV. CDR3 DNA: TGTGCCAGCAGCAGCGGGACAGGGGCTGGGGCCAACGTCCTGACTTTC. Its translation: CASSSGTGAGANVLTF.

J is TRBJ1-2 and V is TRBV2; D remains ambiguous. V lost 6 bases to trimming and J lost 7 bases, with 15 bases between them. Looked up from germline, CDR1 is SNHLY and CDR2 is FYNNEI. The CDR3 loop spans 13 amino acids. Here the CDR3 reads CASSYGSPPGYTF. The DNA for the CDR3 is TGTGCCAGCAGCTACGGGTCTCCCCCTGGCTACACCTTC.

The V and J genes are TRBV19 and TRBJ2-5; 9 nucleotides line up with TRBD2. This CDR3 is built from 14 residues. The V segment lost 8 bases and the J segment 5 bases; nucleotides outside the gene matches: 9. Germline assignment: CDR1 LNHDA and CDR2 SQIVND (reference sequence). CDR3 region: CASDPAGGSETQYF. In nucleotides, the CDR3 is TGTGCCAGTGACCCAGCGGGAGGTTCGGAGACCCAGTACTTC.

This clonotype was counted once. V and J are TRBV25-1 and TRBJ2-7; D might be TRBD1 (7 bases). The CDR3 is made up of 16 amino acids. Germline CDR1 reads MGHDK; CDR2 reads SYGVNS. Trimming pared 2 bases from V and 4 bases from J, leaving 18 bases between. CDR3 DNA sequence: TGTGCCAGCAGTGAAGAAGGCGGGACAGTAACATACGAGCAGTACTTC. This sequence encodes CASSEEGGTVTYEQYF.

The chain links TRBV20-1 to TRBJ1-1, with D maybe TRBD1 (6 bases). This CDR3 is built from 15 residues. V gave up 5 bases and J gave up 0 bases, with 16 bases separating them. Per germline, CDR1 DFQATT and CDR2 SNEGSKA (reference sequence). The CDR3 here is CSADTGTRMNTEAFF. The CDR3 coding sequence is TGCAGTGCTGATACAGGGACGAGAATGAACACTGAAGCTTTCTTT.

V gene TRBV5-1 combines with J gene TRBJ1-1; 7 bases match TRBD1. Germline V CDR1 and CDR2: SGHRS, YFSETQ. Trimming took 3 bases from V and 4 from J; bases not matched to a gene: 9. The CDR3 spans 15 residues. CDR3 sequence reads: CASSYAGGAGTEAFF. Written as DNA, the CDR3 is TGCGCCAGCAGCTACGCAGGGGGGGCTGGCACTGAAGCTTTCTTT. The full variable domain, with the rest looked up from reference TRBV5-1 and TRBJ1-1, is KAGVTQTPRYLIKTRGQQVTLSCSPISGHRSVSWYQQTPGQGLQFLFEYFSETQRNKGNFPGRFSGRQFSNSRSEMNVSTLELGDSALYLCASSYAGGAGTEAFFGQGTRLTVV.

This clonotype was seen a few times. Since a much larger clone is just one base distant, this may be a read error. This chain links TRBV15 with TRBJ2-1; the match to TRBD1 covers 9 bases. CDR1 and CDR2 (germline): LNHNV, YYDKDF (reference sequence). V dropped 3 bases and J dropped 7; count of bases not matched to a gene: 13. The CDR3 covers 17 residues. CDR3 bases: TGTGCCACCAGCAGGGGCCCGGGACAGGGATTCCGAAATGAGCAGTTCTTC. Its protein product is CATSRGPGQGFRNEQFF. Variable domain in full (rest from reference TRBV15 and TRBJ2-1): DAMVIQNPRYQVTQFGKPVTLSCSQTLNHNVMYWYQQKSSQAPKLLFHYYDKDFNNEADTPDNFQSRRPNTSFCFLDIRSPGLGDTAMYLCATSRGPGQGFRNEQFFGPGTRLTVL.

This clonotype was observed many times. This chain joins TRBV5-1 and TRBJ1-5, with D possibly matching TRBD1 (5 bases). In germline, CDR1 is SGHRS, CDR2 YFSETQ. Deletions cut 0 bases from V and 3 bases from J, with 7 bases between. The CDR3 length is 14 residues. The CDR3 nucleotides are TGCGCCAGCAGCTTGGGGGACCCCAATCAGCCCCAGCATTTT. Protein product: CASSLGDPNQPQHF.

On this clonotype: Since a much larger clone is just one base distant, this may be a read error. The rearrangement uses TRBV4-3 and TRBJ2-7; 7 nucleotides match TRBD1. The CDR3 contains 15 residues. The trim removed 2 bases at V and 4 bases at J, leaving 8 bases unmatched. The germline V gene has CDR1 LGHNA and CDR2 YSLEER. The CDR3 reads CASSQQGQVLYEQYV. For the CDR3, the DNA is TGCGCCAGCAGCCAACAAGGACAGGTTCTATACGAGCAGTACGTC.

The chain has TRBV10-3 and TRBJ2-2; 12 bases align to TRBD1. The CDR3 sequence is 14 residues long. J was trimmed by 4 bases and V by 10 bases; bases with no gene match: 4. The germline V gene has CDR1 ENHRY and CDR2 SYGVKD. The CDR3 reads CATGTGGVTGELFF. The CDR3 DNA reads TGTGCCACAGGGACAGGGGGCGTCACCGGGGAGCTGTTTTTT.

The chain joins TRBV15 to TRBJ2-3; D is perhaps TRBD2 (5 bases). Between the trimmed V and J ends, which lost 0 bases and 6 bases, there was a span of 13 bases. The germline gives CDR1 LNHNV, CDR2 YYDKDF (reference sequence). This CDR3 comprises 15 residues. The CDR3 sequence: CATSRDMGGLDTQYF. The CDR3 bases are TGTGCCACCAGCAGAGATATGGGCGGGTTGGATACGCAGTATTTT.

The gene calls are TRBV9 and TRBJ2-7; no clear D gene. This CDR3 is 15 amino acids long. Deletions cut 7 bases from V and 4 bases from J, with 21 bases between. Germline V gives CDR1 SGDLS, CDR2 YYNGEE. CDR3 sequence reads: CASSPRIGDSYEQYV. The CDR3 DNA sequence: TGTGCCAGCTCACCAAGAATAGGAGACTCATACGAGCAGTACGTC.

CDR3 coding DNA: TGCGCCAGCAGCCAGGGGGACAGGTCCTACGAGCAGTACTTC. It is translated as CASSQGDRSYEQYF. This chain joins TRBV4-3 and TRBJ2-7; 8 positions match TRBD1. The CDR3 is 14 residues long. After removal of 3 bases from V and 1 base from J, the junction contained 2 bases not matched to a gene. CDR1 LGHNA and CDR2 YSLEER come from the germline V gene.

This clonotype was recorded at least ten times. CDR3 amino acids: CASSLGTSGEETQYF. CDR3 sequence (DNA): TGTGCCAGCAGCTTGGGGACTAGCGGGGAAGAGACCCAGTACTTC. The V and J genes are TRBV7-6 and TRBJ2-5; 13 bases align to TRBD2. The CDR3 contains 15 residues. From germline, CDR1 is SGHVS and CDR2 FNYEAQ. J lost 3 bases, V lost 3 bases, and 1 base had no gene match.

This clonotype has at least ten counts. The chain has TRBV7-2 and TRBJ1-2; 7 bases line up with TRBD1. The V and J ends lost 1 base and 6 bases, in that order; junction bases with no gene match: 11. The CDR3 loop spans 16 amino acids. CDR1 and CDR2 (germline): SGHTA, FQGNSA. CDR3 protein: CASSLGTGFVRDGYTF. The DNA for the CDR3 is TGTGCCAGCAGCTTAGGGACAGGCTTCGTTCGCGATGGCTACACCTTC.

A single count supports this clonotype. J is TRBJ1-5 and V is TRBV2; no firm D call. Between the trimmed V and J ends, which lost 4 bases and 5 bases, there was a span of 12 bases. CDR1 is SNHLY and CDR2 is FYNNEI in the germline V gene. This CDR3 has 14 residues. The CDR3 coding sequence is TGTGCCAGCAGTGTTGTGGTCGTGGATCAGCCCCAGCATTTT. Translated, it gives CASSVVVVDQPQHF.

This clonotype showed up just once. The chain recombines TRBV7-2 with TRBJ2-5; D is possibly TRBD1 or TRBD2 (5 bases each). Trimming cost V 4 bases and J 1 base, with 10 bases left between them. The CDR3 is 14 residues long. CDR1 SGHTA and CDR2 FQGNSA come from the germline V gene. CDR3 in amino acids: CASSYSGTQETQYF. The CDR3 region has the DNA TGTGCCAGCAGCTATTCCGGGACCCAAGAGACCCAGTACTTC. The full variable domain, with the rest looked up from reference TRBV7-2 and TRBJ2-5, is GAGVSQSPSNKVTEKGKDVELRCDPISGHTALYWYRQSLGQGLEFLIYFQGNSAPDKSGLPSDRFSAERTGGSVSTLTIQRTQQEDSAVYLCASSYSGTQETQYFGPGTRLLVL.

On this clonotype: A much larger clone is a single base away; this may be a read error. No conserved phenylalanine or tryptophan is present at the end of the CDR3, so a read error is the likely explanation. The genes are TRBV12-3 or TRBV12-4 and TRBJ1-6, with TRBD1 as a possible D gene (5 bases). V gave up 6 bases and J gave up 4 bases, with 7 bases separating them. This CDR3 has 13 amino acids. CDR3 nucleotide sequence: TGTGCCAGCAGGAAGGGGTATAATTCACCCCTCCACTTG. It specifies CASRKGYNSPLHL.

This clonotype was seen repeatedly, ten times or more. The CDR3 DNA reads TGTGCCAGCAGCGTGTCGGGACTAGTCTACGAGCAGTACTTC. Encoded protein: CASSVSGLVYEQYF. The chain carries TRBV9 and TRBJ2-7, with 8 bases fitting TRBD2. With V trimmed by 2 bases and J by 3 bases, 4 bases remained unmatched. Germline CDR1 and CDR2: SGDLS and YYNGEE. The CDR3 extends over 14 amino acids.

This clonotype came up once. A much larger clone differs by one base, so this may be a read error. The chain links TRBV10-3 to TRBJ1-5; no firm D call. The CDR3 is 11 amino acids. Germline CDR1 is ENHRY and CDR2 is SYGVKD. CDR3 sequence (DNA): TGTGCCAGCAGTGAAACTCAGCCCCAGCATTTT. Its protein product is CASSETQPQHF.

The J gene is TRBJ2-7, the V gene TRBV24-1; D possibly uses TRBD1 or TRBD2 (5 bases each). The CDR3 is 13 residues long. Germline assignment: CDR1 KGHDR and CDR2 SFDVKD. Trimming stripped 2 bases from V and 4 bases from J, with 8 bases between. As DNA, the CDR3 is TGTGCCACCAGTGATTCGGGACGTTACGAGCAGTACTTC. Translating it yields CATSDSGRYEQYF.

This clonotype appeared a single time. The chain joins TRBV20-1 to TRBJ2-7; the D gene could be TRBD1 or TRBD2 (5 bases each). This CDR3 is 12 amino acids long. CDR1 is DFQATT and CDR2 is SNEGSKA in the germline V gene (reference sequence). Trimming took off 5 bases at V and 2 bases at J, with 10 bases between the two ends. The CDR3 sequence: CSAPGRAYEQYF. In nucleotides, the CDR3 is TGCAGTGCTCCAGGGCGGGCCTACGAGCAGTACTTC.

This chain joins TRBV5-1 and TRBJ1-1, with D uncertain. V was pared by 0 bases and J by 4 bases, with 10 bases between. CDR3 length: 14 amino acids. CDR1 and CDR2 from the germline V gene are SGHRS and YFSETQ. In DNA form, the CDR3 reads TGCGCCAGCAGCTTGGATGGCAGTAGCACTGAAGCTTTCTTT. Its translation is CASSLDGSSTEAFF.

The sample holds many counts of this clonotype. Here the CDR3 reads CASSGTGITDTQYF. CDR3 DNA: TGTGCCAGTTCCGGGACAGGTATCACAGATACGCAGTATTTT. The chain combines TRBV25-1 with TRBJ2-3, with TRBD1 matching 8 bases. V dropped 9 bases and J dropped 2; count of bases not matched to a gene: 7. The V gene's germline CDR1 is MGHDK and CDR2 SYGVNS. This CDR3 region has 14 residues.

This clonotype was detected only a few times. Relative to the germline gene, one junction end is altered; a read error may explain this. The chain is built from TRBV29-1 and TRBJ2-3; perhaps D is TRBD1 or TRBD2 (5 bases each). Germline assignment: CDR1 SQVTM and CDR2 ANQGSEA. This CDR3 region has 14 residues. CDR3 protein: CSVEGTDATDTQYF. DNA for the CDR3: TGCAGCGTGGAAGGGACCGATGCCACAGATACGCAGTATTTT.

The CDR3 here is CATSDHRLQQETQYF. The CDR3 DNA reads as TGTGCCACCAGTGATCATCGACTCCAACAAGAGACCCAGTACTTC. The V and J genes are TRBV24-1 and TRBJ2-5; D ambiguous. CDR1 KGHDR and CDR2 SFDVKD come from the germline V gene. The CDR3 runs 15 residues. V lost 3 bases, J lost 2 bases, and 12 bases lay in between.

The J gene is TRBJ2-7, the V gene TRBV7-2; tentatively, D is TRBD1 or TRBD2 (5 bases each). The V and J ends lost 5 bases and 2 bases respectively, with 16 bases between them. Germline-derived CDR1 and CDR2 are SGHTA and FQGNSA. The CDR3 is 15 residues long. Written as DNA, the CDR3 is TGTGCCAGCAGCAGCAAAACCGGGACGGCCTACGAGCAGTACTTC. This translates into CASSSKTGTAYEQYF.